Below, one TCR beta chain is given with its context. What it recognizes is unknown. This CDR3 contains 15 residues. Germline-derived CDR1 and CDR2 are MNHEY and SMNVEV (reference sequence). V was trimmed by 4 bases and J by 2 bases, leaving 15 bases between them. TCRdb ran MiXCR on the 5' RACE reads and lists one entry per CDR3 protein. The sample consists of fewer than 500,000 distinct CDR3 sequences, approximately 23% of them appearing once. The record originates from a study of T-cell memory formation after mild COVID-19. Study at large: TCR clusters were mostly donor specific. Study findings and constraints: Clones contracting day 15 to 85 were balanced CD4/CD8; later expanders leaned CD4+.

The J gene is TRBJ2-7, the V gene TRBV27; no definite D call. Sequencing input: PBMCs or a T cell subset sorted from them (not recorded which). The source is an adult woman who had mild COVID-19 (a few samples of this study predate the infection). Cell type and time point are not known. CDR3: CASSSNSARPYEQYF. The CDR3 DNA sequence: TGTGCCAGCAGTTCTAACTCCGCGCGGCCCTACGAGCAGTACTTC.